This entry lists 28 T cell receptor beta chains sequenced from one sample in a study of blood T cell repertoires in COVID-19. This table comes from immunoSEQ multiplex PCR, and its TCRdb copy is limited to in-frame clones, with some not included. There are roughly 130,000 clones in the sample; around 89% occur only once, and approximately 2.4% lies in the top ten. Sequenced material: peripheral blood. The receptors were gathered from a human donor with COVID-19, enrolled during active disease. The donor label of this sample is uncertain.

The rearrangement joins TRBV7-9 to TRBJ2-7; 15 nucleotides agree with TRBD2. Looked up from germline, CDR1 is SEHNR and CDR2 is FQNEAQ (reference sequence). With 6 bases clipped from V and 6 bases from J, the junction kept 0 bases outside the gene matches. CDR3 length equals 13 residues. This CDR3 is CASRGLAGGEQYF. CDR3 nucleotide sequence: TGTGCCAGCAGGGGACTAGCGGGAGGCGAGCAGTACTTC.

This rearrangement joins TRBV5-1 to TRBJ2-7; perhaps TRBD2 as D (6 bases). The CDR3 runs 14 residues. V lost 4 bases and J lost 2, with 13 bases in between. The germline CDR1 and CDR2 sequences are SGHRS and YFSETQ. The CDR3 nucleotides read TGCGCCAGCAGCCCCCGGGACTCAGCCTACGAGCAGTACTTC. Residues: CASSPRDSAYEQYF.

V is TRBV3-1 (or the pseudogene TRBV3-2) and J is TRBJ2-2; the match to TRBD1 covers 9 bases. Germline V gives CDR1 LGHDT, CDR2 YNNKEL (reference sequence). The CDR3 runs to 15 residues. With V trimmed by 4 bases and J by 5 bases, 5 bases remained unmatched. The CDR3 DNA reads as TGTGCCAGCAGCCCCCTGGGGACAGGGACCGGGGAGCTGTTTTTT. Encoded protein: CASSPLGTGTGELFF.

This clone has a single count. This chain joins TRBV4-1 and TRBJ1-6; 8 nucleotides align to TRBD1. From germline, CDR1 is MGHRA and CDR2 YSYEKL. The CDR3 extends over 17 amino acids. The V segment lost 5 bases and the J segment 6 bases; nucleotides outside the gene matches: 12. The DNA for the CDR3 is TGCGCCAGCAGCGAGCAGGGGGCCCTAGGTATTAATTCACCCCTCCACTTT. Translation gives CASSEQGALGINSPLHF.

This clone has only one observation. The V and J genes are TRBV6-5 and TRBJ2-3; possibly TRBD2 for D (6 bases). The germline V gene encodes CDR1 MNHEY and CDR2 SVGAGI. Trimming shortened V by 7 bases and J by 8 bases, and 19 bases separated the two germline ends. The CDR3 loop spans 14 amino acids. CDR3 coding DNA: TGTGCCAGCAAGAACCGGGACTCATGGGGTACGCAGTATTTT. The encoded protein is CASKNRDSWGTQYF.

This clone came up once. CDR3 sequence: CASSVAGAVYEQYF. As DNA, the CDR3 is TGTGCCAGCAGCGTCGCGGGGGCGGTCTACGAGCAGTACTTC. The rearrangement joins TRBV6-5 to TRBJ2-7, with D possibly matching TRBD2 (7 bases). V lost 6 bases to trimming and J lost 3 bases, with 15 bases between them. This CDR3 contains 14 residues. Germline assignment: CDR1 MNHEY and CDR2 SVGAGI.

CDR3 protein: CASGGQGTPQPQHF. CDR3 nucleotides: TGTGCCAGCGGGGGACAGGGGACCCCACAGCCCCAGCATTTT. The chain has TRBV2 and TRBJ1-5, with 10 bases fitting TRBD1. The junction had 8 bases not matched to a gene; V was cut back by 8 bases and J by 7 bases. Germline loops: CDR1 SNHLY, CDR2 FYNNEI. The CDR3 covers 14 residues.

In its sample, this clone was seen once. V usage is TRBV5-1 and J usage is TRBJ1-2; possible D gene TRBD1, 5 bases. V dropped 4 bases and J dropped 4 bases, with 17 bases sitting between them. The CDR3 is made up of 15 amino acids. Germline-derived CDR1 and CDR2 are SGHRS and YFSETQ. The CDR3 nucleotides are TGCGCCAGCAGCCCCGTGGGGGGATCTAGCTATGGCTACACCTTC. Its translation is CASSPVGGSSYGYTF.

V is TRBV7-8 and J is TRBJ2-3, with D hard to call. Per germline, CDR1 SGHVS and CDR2 FQNEAQ. V was clipped by 1 base and J by 2 bases, with 10 bases between them. The CDR3 is 15 amino acids. The CDR3 protein is CASSLEVAHTDTQYF. The DNA for the CDR3 is TGTGCCAGCAGCTTAGAAGTGGCCCACACAGATACGCAGTATTTT. Based on the CDR3 plus reference TRBV7-8 and TRBJ2-3, the full variable domain is GAGVSQSPRYKVAKRGQDVALRCDPISGHVSLFWYQQALGQGPEFLTYFQNEAQLDKSGLPSDRFFAERPEGSVSTLKIQRTQQEDSAVYLCASSLEVAHTDTQYFGPGTRLTVL.

The gene calls are TRBV19 and TRBJ1-4, with a possible D match to TRBD1 (6 bases). V lost 4 bases and J lost 6, with 9 bases in between. CDR1 is LNHDA and CDR2 is SQIVND in the germline V gene (reference sequence). This CDR3 contains 13 residues. Here the CDR3 DNA reads TGTGCCAGTAGTACCAGGGGAGATGAAAAACTGTTTTTT. Protein product: CASSTRGDEKLFF.

V is TRBV6-4 and J is TRBJ2-3, with TRBD2 identical over 11 bases. After removal of 0 bases from V and 2 bases from J, the junction contained 1 base not matched to a gene. The CDR3 length is 16 residues. Germline CDR1 and CDR2: MRHNA and SNTAGT. The DNA of the CDR3 is TGTGCCAGCAGTGACTCTAGCGGGGGGGCCACAGATACGCAGTATTTT. Encoded protein: CASSDSSGGATDTQYF.

The chain is built from TRBV9 and TRBJ2-3, with D tentatively TRBD1 (5 bases). V gave up 0 bases and J gave up 3 bases, with 8 bases separating them. Germline V gene lookup returns CDR1 SGDLS and CDR2 YYNGEE. The CDR3 length is 14 residues. In DNA, the CDR3 is TGTGCCAGCAGCGTAGGGGGCGAAACAGATACGCAGTATTTT. Its translation is CASSVGGETDTQYF.

The J gene is TRBJ1-1, the V gene TRBV7-8, with D tentatively TRBD1 (5 bases). V lost 7 bases to trimming and J lost 2 bases, with 17 bases between them. Germline assignment: CDR1 SGHVS and CDR2 FQNEAQ. CDR3 length: 15 amino acids. The CDR3 loop reads CASIKGEPSNTEAFF. The CDR3 DNA follows: TGTGCCAGCATCAAAGGGGAACCATCCAACACTGAAGCTTTCTTT.

The J gene is TRBJ2-5, the V gene TRBV25-1; no firm D call. The CDR3 totals 13 residues. Germline V gives CDR1 MGHDK, CDR2 SYGVNS. The V and J ends lost 2 bases and 2 bases respectively, with 6 bases between them. The CDR3 DNA is TGTGCCAGCAGTGAAGCCAGTCAAGAGACCCAGTACTTC. This gives the protein CASSEASQETQYF.

As to this clone: Other DNA sequences in the sample encode the same CDR3. This rearrangement joins TRBV5-4 to TRBJ2-3; maybe TRBD2 (5 bases). The germline V gene encodes CDR1 SGHNT and CDR2 YYREEE (reference sequence). V lost 0 bases and J lost 0, with 8 bases in between. This CDR3 is built from 15 residues. The CDR3 DNA follows: TGTGCCAGCAGCTTGGTTGGCGGGAGCACAGATACGCAGTATTTT. Residues: CASSLVGGSTDTQYF.

The chain uses TRBV18 and TRBJ1-5; 11 nucleotides match TRBD1. The junction had 8 bases not matched to a gene; V was cut back by 6 bases and J by 7 bases. CDR1 is KGHSH, CDR2 LQKENI, per germline. The CDR3 loop spans 15 amino acids. The CDR3 protein is CASSLGGQGGQPQHF. The CDR3 DNA reads TGTGCCAGCTCTCTAGGGGGACAGGGGGGCCAGCCCCAGCATTTT.

This rearrangement joins TRBV11-2 to TRBJ2-5; tentative D call: TRBD2 (5 bases). V lost 5 bases to trimming and J lost 1 base, with 8 bases between them. CDR3 size: 13 residues. Per germline, CDR1 SGHAT and CDR2 FQNNGV. The CDR3 DNA follows: TGTGCCAGCAGCCTGGACTTCCAAGAGACCCAGTACTTC. Translating it yields CASSLDFQETQYF.

This clone has a single count. The chain uses TRBV5-5 and TRBJ1-5; 11 positions match TRBD1. CDR1 SGHKS and CDR2 YYEKEE come from the germline V gene (reference sequence). V was pared by 2 bases and J by 3 bases, with 4 bases of the junction left unmatched. This CDR3 has 16 amino acids. CDR3 amino acids: CASSFGTGGYNQPQHF. CDR3 nucleotides: TGTGCCAGCAGCTTCGGGACAGGGGGTTACAATCAGCCCCAGCATTTT.

J is TRBJ2-1 and V is TRBV3-1 (or the pseudogene TRBV3-2), with 8 bases matching TRBD2. Trimming took 2 bases from V and 7 from J; bases not matched to a gene: 4. Germline V CDR1 and CDR2: LGHDT, YNNKEL (reference sequence). The CDR3 runs 14 residues. The CDR3 DNA follows: TGTGCCAGCAGCCAACGGGAGGGAGCTAATGAGCAGTTCTTC. It is translated as CASSQREGANEQFF.

The rearrangement links TRBV19 to TRBJ1-3, with a possible D match to TRBD1 (6 bases). CDR1 and CDR2 (germline): LNHDA, SQIVND (reference sequence). Trimming shortened V by 3 bases and J by 6 bases, and 18 bases separated the two germline ends. CDR3 length equals 16 residues. For the CDR3, the DNA is TGTGCCAGTAGTATTGCTCCGGGACAATTGGTAAACACCATATATTTT. As protein: CASSIAPGQLVNTIYF.

This clone was picked up one time. The V gene is TRBV5-1, the J gene TRBJ1-1; D might be TRBD1 (6 bases). Germline V gene lookup returns CDR1 SGHRS and CDR2 YFSETQ. The CDR3 has 17 amino acids. V lost 4 bases and J 2 bases, leaving 21 bases between the germline ends. The CDR3 nucleotides are TGCGCCAGCAGCCCGTCGGCCGTTGGGGGCGCCAACACTGAAGCTTTCTTT. Residues: CASSPSAVGGANTEAFF.

The chain couples TRBV7-9 to TRBJ2-3; 9 bases align to TRBD1. CDR3 size: 14 residues. J gave up 5 bases and V 6 bases, and 6 bases lay outside the gene matches. Germline V lookup: CDR1 SEHNR, CDR2 FQNEAQ (reference sequence). CDR3: CASSPGQGGDTQYF. The CDR3 coding sequence is TGTGCCAGCAGTCCGGGACAGGGTGGAGATACGCAGTATTTT.

The chain employs TRBV5-1 and TRBJ1-6, with 9 bases identical to TRBD1. The germline CDR1 and CDR2 sequences are SGHRS and YFSETQ. V shed 3 bases and J 2 bases; nucleotides not matched to a gene: 6. The CDR3 runs to 17 residues. CDR3 sequence (DNA): TGCGCCAGCAGCTGGGGACAGGGCAGGACCTATAATTCACCCCTCCACTTT. Amino acids: CASSWGQGRTYNSPLHF.

The chain is built from TRBV5-4 and TRBJ2-5; 9 positions agree with TRBD2. There are 16 residues in the CDR3. Per the germline V gene, CDR1 is SGHNT and CDR2 is YYREEE (reference sequence). Trimming took 2 bases from V and 4 from J; bases not matched to a gene: 9. Here the CDR3 DNA reads TGTGCCAGCAGCTTAGAGGGAGCGGGGGGACGAGAGACCCAGTACTTC. This codes for CASSLEGAGGRETQYF.

This chain uses TRBV18 with TRBJ2-5; D remains ambiguous. The CDR3 loop spans 13 amino acids. Germline V gives CDR1 KGHSH, CDR2 LQKENI. With 2 bases removed from V and 2 bases from J, the gap between germline ends came to 6 bases. The CDR3: CASSPWAQETQYF. Here the CDR3 DNA reads TGTGCCAGCTCACCATGGGCTCAAGAGACCCAGTACTTC.

V and J are TRBV10-3 and TRBJ1-1; 9 bases fit TRBD1. CDR1 and CDR2 (germline): ENHRY, SYGVKD. The CDR3 consists of 12 residues. V lost 6 bases and J lost 7; bases outside the gene matches: 3. Here the CDR3 reads CAIRQGAGEAFF. DNA for the CDR3: TGTGCCATCAGACAGGGGGCAGGTGAAGCTTTCTTT.

The V call is TRBV5-1, the J call TRBJ1-1, with D maybe TRBD1 (5 bases). With 4 bases removed from V and 1 base from J, the gap between germline ends came to 8 bases. Germline V lookup: CDR1 SGHRS, CDR2 YFSETQ. There are 13 residues in the CDR3. The CDR3 spells CASSPGGNTEAFF. The DNA of the CDR3 is TGCGCCAGCAGCCCGGGGGGGAACACTGAAGCTTTCTTT.

The rearrangement uses TRBV3-1 (or the pseudogene TRBV3-2) and TRBJ2-7; 8 bases map to TRBD2. This CDR3 is 16 amino acids long. Germline loops: CDR1 LGHDT, CDR2 YNNKEL (reference sequence). J lost 7 bases, V lost 1 base, and 12 bases had no gene match. CDR3 sequence (DNA): TGTGCCAGCAGCCAAGTTACCCTCGGGGGGGCCGGGGAGCAGTACTTC. Translation: CASSQVTLGGAGEQYF.